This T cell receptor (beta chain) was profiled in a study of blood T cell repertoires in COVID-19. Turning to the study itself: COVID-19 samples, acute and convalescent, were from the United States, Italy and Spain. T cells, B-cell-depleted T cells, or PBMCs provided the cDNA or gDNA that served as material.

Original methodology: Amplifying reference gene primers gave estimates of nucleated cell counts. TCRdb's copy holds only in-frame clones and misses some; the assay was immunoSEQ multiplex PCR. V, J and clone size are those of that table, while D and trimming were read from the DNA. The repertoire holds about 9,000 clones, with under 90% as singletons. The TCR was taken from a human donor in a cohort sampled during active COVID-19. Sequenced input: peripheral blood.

CDR3 sequence reads: CATSRLPLSGGFDSGANVLTF. DNA of the CDR3: TGTGCCACCAGCAGATTGCCCCTTAGCGGGGGTTTCGACTCTGGGGCCAACGTCCTGACTTTC. V usage is TRBV15 and J usage is TRBJ2-6, with TRBD2 identical over 9 bases. The CDR3 length is 21 residues. J gave up 0 bases and V 2 bases, and 14 bases lay outside the gene matches. In germline, CDR1 is LNHNV, CDR2 YYDKDF (reference sequence).